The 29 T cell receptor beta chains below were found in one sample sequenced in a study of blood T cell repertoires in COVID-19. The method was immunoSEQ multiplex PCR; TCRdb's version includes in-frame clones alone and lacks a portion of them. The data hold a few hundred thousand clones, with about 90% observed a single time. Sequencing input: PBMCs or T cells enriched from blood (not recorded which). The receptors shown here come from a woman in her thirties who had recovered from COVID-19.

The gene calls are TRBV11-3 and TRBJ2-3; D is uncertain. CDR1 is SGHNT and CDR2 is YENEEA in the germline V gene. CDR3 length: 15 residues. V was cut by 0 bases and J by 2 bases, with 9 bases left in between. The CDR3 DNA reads TGTGCCAGCAGCTTAGAGACCGACATCACAGATACGCAGTATTTT. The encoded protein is CASSLETDITDTQYF.

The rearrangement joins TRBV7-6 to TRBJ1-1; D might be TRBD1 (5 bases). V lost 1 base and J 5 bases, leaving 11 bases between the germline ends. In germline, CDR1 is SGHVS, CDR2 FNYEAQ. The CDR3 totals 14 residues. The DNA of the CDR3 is TGTGCCAGCAGCTTAGTAGTAGGGGTGACTGAAGCTTTCTTT. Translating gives CASSLVVGVTEAFF.

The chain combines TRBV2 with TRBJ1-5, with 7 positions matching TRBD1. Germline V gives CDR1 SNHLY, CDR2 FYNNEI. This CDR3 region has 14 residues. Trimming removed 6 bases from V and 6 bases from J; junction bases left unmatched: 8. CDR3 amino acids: CASSEWTGSQPQHF. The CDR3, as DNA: TGTGCCAGCAGCGAATGGACAGGTAGTCAGCCCCAGCATTTT. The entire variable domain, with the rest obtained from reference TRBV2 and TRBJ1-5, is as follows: EPEVTQTPSHQVTQMGQEVILRCVPISNHLYFYWYRQILGQKVEFLVSFYNNEISEKSEIFDDQFSVERPDGSNFTLKIRSTKLEDSAMYFCASSEWTGSQPQHFGDGTRLSIL.

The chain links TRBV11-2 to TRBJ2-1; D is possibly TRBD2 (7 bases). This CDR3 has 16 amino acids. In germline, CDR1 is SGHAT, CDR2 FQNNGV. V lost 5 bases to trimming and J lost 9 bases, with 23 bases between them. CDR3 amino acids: CASSLGGEGLPFEQFF. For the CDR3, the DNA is TGTGCCAGCAGCCTAGGGGGGGAGGGCCTTCCTTTTGAGCAGTTCTTC.

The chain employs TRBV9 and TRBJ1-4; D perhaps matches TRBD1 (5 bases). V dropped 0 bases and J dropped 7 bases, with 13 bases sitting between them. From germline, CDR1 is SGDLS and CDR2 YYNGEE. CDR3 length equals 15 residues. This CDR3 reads CASSVDRGWSEKLFF. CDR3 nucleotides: TGTGCCAGCAGCGTAGATCGGGGGTGGAGTGAAAAACTGTTTTTT.

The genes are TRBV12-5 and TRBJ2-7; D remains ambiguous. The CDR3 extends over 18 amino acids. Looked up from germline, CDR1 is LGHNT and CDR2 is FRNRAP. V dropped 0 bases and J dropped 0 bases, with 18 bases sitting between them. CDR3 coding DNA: TGTGCTAGTGGTTTGGTAATTAGTGTTTTGAGCCTCTCCTACGAGCAGTACTTC. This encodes CASGLVISVLSLSYEQYF.

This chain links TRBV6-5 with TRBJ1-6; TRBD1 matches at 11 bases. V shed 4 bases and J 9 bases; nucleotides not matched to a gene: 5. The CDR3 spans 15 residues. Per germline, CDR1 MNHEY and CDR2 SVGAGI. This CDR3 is CASSWGQGVGSPLHF. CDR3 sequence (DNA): TGTGCCAGCAGTTGGGGACAGGGGGTCGGTTCACCCCTCCACTTT.

CDR3 bases: TGCGCCAGCAGCGAGGGACTAGCGAGCTACGAGCAGTACTTC. Amino acids: CASSEGLASYEQYF. The chain recombines TRBV4-3 with TRBJ2-7; 10 bases agree with TRBD2. With V trimmed by 5 bases and J by 3 bases, 4 bases remained unmatched. This CDR3 contains 14 residues. Germline CDR1 is LGHNA and CDR2 is YSLEER.

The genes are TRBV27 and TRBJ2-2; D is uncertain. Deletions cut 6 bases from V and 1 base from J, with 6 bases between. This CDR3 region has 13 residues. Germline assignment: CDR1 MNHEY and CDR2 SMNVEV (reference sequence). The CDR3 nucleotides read TGTGCCAGCAGAGAGTTGAACACCGGGGAGCTGTTTTTT. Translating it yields CASRELNTGELFF.

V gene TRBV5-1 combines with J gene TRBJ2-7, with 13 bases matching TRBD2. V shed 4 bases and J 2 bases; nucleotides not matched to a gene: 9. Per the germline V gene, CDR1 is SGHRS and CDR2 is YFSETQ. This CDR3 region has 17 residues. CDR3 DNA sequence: TGCGCCAGCAGCACAGGACTAGCGGGAGTGGTGGCCTACGAGCAGTACTTC. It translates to CASSTGLAGVVAYEQYF.

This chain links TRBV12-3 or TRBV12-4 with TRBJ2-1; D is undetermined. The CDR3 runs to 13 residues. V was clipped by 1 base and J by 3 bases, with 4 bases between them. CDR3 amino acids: CASSLDSYNEQFF. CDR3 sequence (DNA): TGTGCCAGCAGTTTAGACAGCTACAATGAGCAGTTCTTC.

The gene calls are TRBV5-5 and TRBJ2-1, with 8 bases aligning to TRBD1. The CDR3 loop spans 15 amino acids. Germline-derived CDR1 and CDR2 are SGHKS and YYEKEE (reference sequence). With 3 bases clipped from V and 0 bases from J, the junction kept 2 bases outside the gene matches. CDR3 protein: CASSSTGGSYNEQFF. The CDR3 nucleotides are TGTGCCAGCAGCTCAACAGGGGGCTCCTACAATGAGCAGTTCTTC.

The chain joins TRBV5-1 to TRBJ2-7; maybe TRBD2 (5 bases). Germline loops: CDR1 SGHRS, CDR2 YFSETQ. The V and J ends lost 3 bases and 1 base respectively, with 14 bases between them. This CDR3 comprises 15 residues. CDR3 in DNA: TGCGCCAGCAGCTCGTCGGGATCCGGTTCCTACGAGCAGTACTTC. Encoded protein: CASSSSGSGSYEQYF.

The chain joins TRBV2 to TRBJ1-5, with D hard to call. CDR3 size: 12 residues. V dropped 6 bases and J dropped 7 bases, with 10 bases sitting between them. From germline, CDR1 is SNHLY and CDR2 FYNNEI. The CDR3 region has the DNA TGTGCCAGCAGGTCCTTTTTGCAGCCCCAGCATTTT. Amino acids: CASRSFLQPQHF.

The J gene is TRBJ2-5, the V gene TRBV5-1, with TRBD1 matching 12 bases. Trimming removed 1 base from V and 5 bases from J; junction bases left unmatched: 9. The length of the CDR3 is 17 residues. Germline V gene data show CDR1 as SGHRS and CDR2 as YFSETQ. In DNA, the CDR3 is TGCGCCAGCAGCTTGAGCCCCGGGACAGGGGGCTGGGAGACCCAGTACTTC. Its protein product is CASSLSPGTGGWETQYF.

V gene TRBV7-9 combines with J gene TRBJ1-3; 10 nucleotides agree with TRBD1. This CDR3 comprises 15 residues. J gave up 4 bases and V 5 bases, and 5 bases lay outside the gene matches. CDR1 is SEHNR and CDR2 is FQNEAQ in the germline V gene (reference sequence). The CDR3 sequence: CASSTSTGGGNTIYF. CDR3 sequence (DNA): TGTGCCAGCAGCACATCGACAGGGGGCGGAAACACCATATATTTT.

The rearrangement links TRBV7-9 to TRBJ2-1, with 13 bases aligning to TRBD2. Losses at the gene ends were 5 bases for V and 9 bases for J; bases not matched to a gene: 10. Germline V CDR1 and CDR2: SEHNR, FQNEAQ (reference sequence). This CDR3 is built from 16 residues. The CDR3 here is CASSPRTSGRAGEQFF. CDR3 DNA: TGTGCCAGCAGCCCTAGAACTAGCGGGAGGGCCGGTGAGCAGTTCTTC.

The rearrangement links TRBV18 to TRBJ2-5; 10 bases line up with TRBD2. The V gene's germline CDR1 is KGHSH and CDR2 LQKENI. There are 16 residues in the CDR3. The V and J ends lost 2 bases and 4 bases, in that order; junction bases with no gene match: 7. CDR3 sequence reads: CASSPKEREGRETQYF. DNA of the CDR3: TGTGCCAGCTCACCAAAAGAGCGGGAGGGAAGAGAGACCCAGTACTTC.

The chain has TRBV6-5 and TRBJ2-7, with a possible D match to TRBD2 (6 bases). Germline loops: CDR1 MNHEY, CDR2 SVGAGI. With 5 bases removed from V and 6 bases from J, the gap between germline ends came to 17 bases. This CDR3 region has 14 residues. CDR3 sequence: CASSRGTPPLEQYF. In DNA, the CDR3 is TGTGCCAGCAGTCGCGGGACTCCCCCTCTCGAGCAGTACTTC.

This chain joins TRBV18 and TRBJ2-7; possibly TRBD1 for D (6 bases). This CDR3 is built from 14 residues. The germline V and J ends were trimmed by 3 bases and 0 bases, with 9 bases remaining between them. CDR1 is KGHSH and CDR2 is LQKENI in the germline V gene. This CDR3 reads CASSPDSYSYEQYF. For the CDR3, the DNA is TGTGCCAGCTCACCGGACAGTTACTCCTACGAGCAGTACTTC.

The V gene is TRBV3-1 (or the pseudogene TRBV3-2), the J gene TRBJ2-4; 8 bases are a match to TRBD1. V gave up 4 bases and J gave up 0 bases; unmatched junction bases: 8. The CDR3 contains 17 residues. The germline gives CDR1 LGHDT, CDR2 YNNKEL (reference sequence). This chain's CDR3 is CASSPLDRGLAKNIQYF. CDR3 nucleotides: TGTGCCAGCAGCCCCCTCGACAGGGGACTAGCCAAAAACATTCAGTACTTC.

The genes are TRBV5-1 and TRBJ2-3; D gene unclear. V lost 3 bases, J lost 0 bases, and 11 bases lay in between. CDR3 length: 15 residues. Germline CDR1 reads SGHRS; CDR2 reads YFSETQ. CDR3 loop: CASSSEPASTDTQYF. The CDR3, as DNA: TGCGCCAGCAGCTCAGAACCTGCTAGCACAGATACGCAGTATTTT.

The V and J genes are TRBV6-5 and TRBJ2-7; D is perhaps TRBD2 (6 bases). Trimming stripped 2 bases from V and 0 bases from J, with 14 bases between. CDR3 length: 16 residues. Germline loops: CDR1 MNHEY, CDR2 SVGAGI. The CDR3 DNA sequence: TGTGCCAGCAGTTACGTCGTAGCGGTGAGCTCCTACGAGCAGTACTTC. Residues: CASSYVVAVSSYEQYF.

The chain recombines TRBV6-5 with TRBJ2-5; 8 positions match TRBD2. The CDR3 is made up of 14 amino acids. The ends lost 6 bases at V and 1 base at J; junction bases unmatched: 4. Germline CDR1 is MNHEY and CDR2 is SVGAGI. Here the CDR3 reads CASRVTSAQETQYF. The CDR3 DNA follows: TGTGCCAGCAGAGTGACTAGCGCCCAAGAGACCCAGTACTTC.

CDR3 bases: TGTGCCAGTAGACAGGGGGCGCACAATGAGCAGTTCTTC. Its protein is CASRQGAHNEQFF. The J gene is TRBJ2-1, the V gene TRBV6-5; 10 nucleotides agree with TRBD1. Germline V gives CDR1 MNHEY, CDR2 SVGAGI. This CDR3 is 13 amino acids long. V trimming: 9 bases; J trimming: 5 bases; junction bases outside the gene matches: 4.

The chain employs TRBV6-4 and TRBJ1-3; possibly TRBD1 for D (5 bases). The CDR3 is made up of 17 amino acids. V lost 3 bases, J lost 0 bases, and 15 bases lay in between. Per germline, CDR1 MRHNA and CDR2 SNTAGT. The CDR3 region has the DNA TGTGCCAGCAGTGATGGGGGGGTACCTTGCTCTGGAAACACCATATATTTT. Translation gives CASSDGGVPCSGNTIYF.

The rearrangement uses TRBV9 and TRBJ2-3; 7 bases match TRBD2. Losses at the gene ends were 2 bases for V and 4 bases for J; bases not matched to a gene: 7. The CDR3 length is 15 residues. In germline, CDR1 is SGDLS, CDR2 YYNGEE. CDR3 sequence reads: CASSVAGRGPDTQYF. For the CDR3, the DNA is TGTGCCAGCAGCGTCGCGGGGAGGGGCCCAGATACGCAGTATTTT.

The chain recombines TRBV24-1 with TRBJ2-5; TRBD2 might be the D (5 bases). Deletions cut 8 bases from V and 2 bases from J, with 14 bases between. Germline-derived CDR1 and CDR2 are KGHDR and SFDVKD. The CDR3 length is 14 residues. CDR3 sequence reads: CATNRGGSQETQYF. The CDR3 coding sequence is TGTGCCACCAACCGGGGTGGCAGTCAAGAGACCCAGTACTTC.

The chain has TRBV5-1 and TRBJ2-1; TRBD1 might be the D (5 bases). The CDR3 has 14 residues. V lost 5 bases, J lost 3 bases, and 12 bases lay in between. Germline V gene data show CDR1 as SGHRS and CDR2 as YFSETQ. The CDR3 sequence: CASRPGHDYNEQFF. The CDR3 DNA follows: TGCGCCAGCAGGCCAGGACATGACTACAATGAGCAGTTCTTC.